A selection of T cell receptor beta chains follows, all from one sample in a study of blood T cells in healthy people across ages. TCRdb re-derived calls from the 5' RACE reads in MiXCR, one entry per CDR3 protein. Among around 1,900,000 distinct CDR3 sequences, 30% to 40% were seen once, and the ten largest hold 23%. Sequencing was done on a sample of blood. These receptors all come from a human donor in good health. Each CDR3 is given with its conserved first and last residue. The order of the fields is D gene, clone size, V gene, J gene, CDR3 protein, CDR3 DNA. A D gene is named only where the DNA matches it firmly. Clone size is given for some rows only: seen once, a few or many times, or a class if the clone is expanded.

d_call: TRBD2
clone_size: .
v_call: TRBV20-1
j_call: TRBJ2-3
cdr3_aa: CSANDGGGADTQYF
cdr3_nt: TGCAGTGCCAATGATGGCGGGGGGGCAGATACGCAGTATTTT

d_call: TRBD1
clone_size: .
v_call: TRBV5-1
j_call: TRBJ2-2
cdr3_aa: CASSLPRTGNTGELFF
cdr3_nt: TGCGCCAGCAGCTTGCCAAGGACAGGGAACACCGGGGAGCTGTTTTTT

d_call: .
clone_size: few
v_call: TRBV7-2
j_call: TRBJ2-3
cdr3_aa: CASSLGLGRGSDTQYF
cdr3_nt: TGTGCCAGCAGCTTAGGGTTGGGTCGGGGGTCGGATACGCAGTATTTT

d_call: .
clone_size: few
v_call: TRBV7-6
j_call: TRBJ2-7
cdr3_aa: CASSLEPDRTYEQYF
cdr3_nt: TGTGCCAGCAGCCTGGAACCGGACAGAACCTACGAGCAGTACTTC

d_call: .
clone_size: many
v_call: TRBV7-2
j_call: TRBJ2-7
cdr3_aa: CASSLSSHSYEQYF
cdr3_nt: TGTGCCAGCAGCCTAAGCTCCCACTCCTACGAGCAGTACTTC

d_call: .
clone_size: .
v_call: TRBV20-1
j_call: TRBJ2-1
cdr3_aa: CSARGQVLDEQFF
cdr3_nt: TGCAGTGCTAGAGGACAGGTCTTAGATGAGCAGTTCTTC

d_call: .
clone_size: .
v_call: TRBV9
j_call: TRBJ1-1
cdr3_aa: CASSHVGGSILFTEAFF
cdr3_nt: TGTGCCAGCAGCCACGTGGGAGGGAGCATTCTTTTCACTGAAGCTTTCTTT

d_call: TRBD2
clone_size: few
v_call: TRBV4-3
j_call: TRBJ2-3
cdr3_aa: CASSQDLVLAGGEDTQYF
cdr3_nt: TGCGCCAGCAGCCAAGATTTGGTCCTAGCGGGGGGAGAGGATACGCAGTATTTT

d_call: .
clone_size: .
v_call: TRBV3-1
j_call: TRBJ1-1
cdr3_aa: CASSHRQNPEAFF
cdr3_nt: TGTGCCAGCAGCCATCGGCAGAACCCTGAAGCTTTCTTT

d_call: TRBD2
clone_size: .
v_call: TRBV6-2/TRBV6-3
j_call: TRBJ2-1
cdr3_aa: CASSYSLGLALIEQFF
cdr3_nt: TGTGCCAGCAGTTACTCCCTCGGACTAGCCTTGATTGAGCAGTTCTTC

d_call: TRBD2
clone_size: .
v_call: TRBV12-5
j_call: TRBJ2-5
cdr3_aa: CASGLVLWASGDTQGETQYF
cdr3_nt: TGTGCTAGTGGTTTGGTACTTTGGGCTAGCGGGGACACCCAGGGAGAGACCCAGTACTTC

d_call: .
clone_size: .
v_call: TRBV7-9
j_call: TRBJ2-7
cdr3_aa: CATFETPYEQYF
cdr3_nt: TGTGCCACCTTCGAAACCCCCTACGAGCAGTACTTC

d_call: .
clone_size: few
v_call: TRBV15
j_call: TRBJ2-7
cdr3_aa: CATSPGRPYEQYF
cdr3_nt: TGTGCCACCAGTCCGGGGAGACCCTACGAGCAGTACTTC

d_call: .
clone_size: few
v_call: TRBV20-1
j_call: TRBJ2-3
cdr3_aa: CSASSINTDTQYF
cdr3_nt: TGCAGTGCTAGTTCAATCAACACAGATACGCAGTATTTT

d_call: TRBD1
clone_size: few
v_call: TRBV7-2
j_call: TRBJ1-2
cdr3_aa: CASSLDAGTGNFLGGYTF
cdr3_nt: TGTGCCAGCAGCCTAGACGCCGGGACAGGGAACTTTTTGGGGGGCTACACCTTC

d_call: .
clone_size: .
v_call: TRBV12-3/TRBV12-4
j_call: TRBJ1-1
cdr3_aa: CASSRILWGPAGAFF
cdr3_nt: TGTGCCAGCAGTCGTATACTATGGGGGCCTGCGGGGGCTTTCTTT

d_call: TRBD1
clone_size: .
v_call: TRBV7-3
j_call: TRBJ2-7
cdr3_aa: CASSLNRGAEQYF
cdr3_nt: TGTGCCAGCAGCTTAAACAGGGGGGCCGAGCAGTACTTC

d_call: TRBD2
clone_size: few
v_call: TRBV2
j_call: TRBJ2-1
cdr3_aa: CASRRGGASYNEQFF
cdr3_nt: TGTGCCAGCAGGCGCGGGGGGGCGTCCTACAATGAGCAGTTCTTC

d_call: TRBD2
clone_size: .
v_call: TRBV27
j_call: TRBJ2-1
cdr3_aa: CASRPGGGYGEQFF
cdr3_nt: TGTGCCAGCAGGCCCGGGGGAGGGTATGGTGAGCAGTTCTTC

d_call: TRBD2
clone_size: .
v_call: TRBV12-3/TRBV12-4
j_call: TRBJ2-1
cdr3_aa: CASSLLQRGGQFF
cdr3_nt: TGTGCCAGCAGCCTACTTCAGCGGGGGGGACAGTTCTTC

d_call: TRBD1
clone_size: .
v_call: TRBV5-1
j_call: TRBJ2-5
cdr3_aa: CASATTGGQETQYF
cdr3_nt: TGCGCCAGCGCAACCACAGGGGGGCAAGAGACCCAGTACTTC

d_call: .
clone_size: few
v_call: TRBV4-2
j_call: TRBJ1-1
cdr3_aa: CASSQEMSRPTEAFF
cdr3_nt: TGTGCCAGCAGCCAAGAGATGTCCCGGCCCACTGAAGCTTTCTTT

d_call: TRBD1
clone_size: few
v_call: TRBV9
j_call: TRBJ1-2
cdr3_aa: CASSHRTGATYGYTF
cdr3_nt: TGTGCCAGCAGCCATCGGACAGGGGCCACTTATGGCTACACCTTC

d_call: TRBD1
clone_size: few
v_call: TRBV7-2
j_call: TRBJ2-7
cdr3_aa: CASSLAGTGIVEQYF
cdr3_nt: TGTGCCAGCAGCTTAGCGGGGACAGGTATTGTCGAGCAGTACTTC

d_call: .
clone_size: few
v_call: TRBV10-3
j_call: TRBJ2-1
cdr3_aa: CAISPLNEQFF
cdr3_nt: TGTGCCATCAGTCCTTTAAATGAGCAGTTCTTC

d_call: TRBD2
clone_size: few
v_call: TRBV10-3
j_call: TRBJ2-7
cdr3_aa: CATRTVTSGGASRSEQYF
cdr3_nt: TGTGCCACCCGTACCGTAACTAGCGGGGGGGCCAGTCGGAGCGAGCAGTACTTC

d_call: .
clone_size: .
v_call: TRBV13
j_call: TRBJ1-2
cdr3_aa: CASSSSPTATYGYTF
cdr3_nt: TGTGCCAGCAGCTCGTCCCCCACAGCGACCTATGGCTACACCTTC

d_call: .
clone_size: .
v_call: TRBV28
j_call: TRBJ1-1
cdr3_aa: CASSLAKGYTEAFF
cdr3_nt: TGTGCCAGCAGTTTAGCAAAGGGTTACACTGAAGCTTTCTTT

d_call: TRBD2
clone_size: few
v_call: TRBV12-3/TRBV12-4
j_call: TRBJ2-3
cdr3_aa: CASSPSLAGGRRYF
cdr3_nt: TGTGCCAGCAGTCCATCTCTAGCGGGGGGACGGAGGTATTTT

d_call: TRBD2
clone_size: .
v_call: TRBV7-2
j_call: TRBJ2-4
cdr3_aa: CASSLVVGGAYNEQYF
cdr3_nt: TGTGCCAGCAGCTTAGTGGTCGGGGGGGCCTACAATGAGCAGTACTTC

d_call: TRBD2
clone_size: few
v_call: TRBV15
j_call: TRBJ2-3
cdr3_aa: CATDGLDEEADTQYF
cdr3_nt: TGTGCCACCGACGGACTAGACGAGGAGGCAGATACGCAGTATTTT

d_call: .
clone_size: many
v_call: TRBV27
j_call: TRBJ2-5
cdr3_aa: CASSLYGGAQETQYF
cdr3_nt: TGTGCCAGCAGTTTATACGGTGGAGCGCAAGAGACCCAGTACTTC

d_call: TRBD1
clone_size: few
v_call: TRBV12-3/TRBV12-4
j_call: TRBJ2-7
cdr3_aa: CASRRQGFYEQYF
cdr3_nt: TGTGCCAGCAGAAGACAGGGGTTCTACGAGCAGTACTTC

d_call: TRBD1
clone_size: .
v_call: TRBV2
j_call: TRBJ2-2
cdr3_aa: CASSGRDRANTGELFF
cdr3_nt: TGTGCCAGCAGTGGCCGGGACAGGGCGAACACCGGGGAGCTGTTTTTT

d_call: .
clone_size: .
v_call: TRBV12-3/TRBV12-4
j_call: TRBJ1-1
cdr3_aa: CASSPTPLGTFF
cdr3_nt: TGTGCCAGCAGCCCGACACCCCTCGGAACTTTCTTT

d_call: .
clone_size: .
v_call: TRBV5-1
j_call: TRBJ1-2
cdr3_aa: CASAPRDSGYTF
cdr3_nt: TGCGCCAGCGCCCCTCGGGACTCTGGCTACACCTTC

d_call: .
clone_size: many
v_call: TRBV21-1
j_call: TRBJ2-3
cdr3_aa: CASSPGRSTDTQYF
cdr3_nt: TGTGCCAGTTCCCCGGGACGTAGCACAGATACGCAGTATTTT

d_call: .
clone_size: few
v_call: TRBV29-1
j_call: TRBJ1-2
cdr3_aa: CSSREWGGYGYTF
cdr3_nt: TGCAGCTCTCGCGAGTGGGGTGGCTATGGCTACACCTTC

d_call: TRBD2
clone_size: .
v_call: TRBV20-1
j_call: TRBJ2-3
cdr3_aa: CSTRTSGGADTQYF
cdr3_nt: TGCAGTACAAGGACTAGCGGGGGGGCAGATACGCAGTATTTT

d_call: .
clone_size: .
v_call: TRBV4-3
j_call: TRBJ1-5
cdr3_aa: CASSAYNSNQPQHF
cdr3_nt: TGCGCCAGCAGCGCTTATAATAGCAATCAGCCCCAGCATTTT

d_call: .
clone_size: .
v_call: TRBV12-3/TRBV12-4
j_call: TRBJ1-5
cdr3_aa: CASSRGGSKQPQHF
cdr3_nt: TGTGCCAGCAGTCGTGGGGGTTCTAAGCAGCCCCAGCATTTT

d_call: .
clone_size: .
v_call: TRBV12-5
j_call: TRBJ1-2
cdr3_aa: CASGLTFLVGRLYGYTF
cdr3_nt: TGTGCTAGTGGTTTGACTTTCTTGGTGGGACGGCTCTATGGCTACACCTTC

d_call: .
clone_size: few
v_call: TRBV12-3/TRBV12-4
j_call: TRBJ1-1
cdr3_aa: CASTTGGSTEAFF
cdr3_nt: TGTGCCAGCACTACTGGGGGAAGCACTGAAGCTTTCTTT

d_call: .
clone_size: .
v_call: TRBV6-1
j_call: TRBJ1-5
cdr3_aa: CASGVLSNQPQHF
cdr3_nt: TGTGCCAGCGGGGTCCTTAGCAATCAGCCCCAGCATTTT

d_call: .
clone_size: .
v_call: TRBV4-2
j_call: TRBJ2-7
cdr3_aa: CASSQPGEEQYF
cdr3_nt: TGTGCCAGCAGCCAACCCGGGGAGGAGCAGTACTTC

d_call: .
clone_size: .
v_call: TRBV20-1
j_call: TRBJ2-7
cdr3_aa: CSARDYRSFSPYEQYF
cdr3_nt: TGCAGTGCTAGAGATTACCGGAGCTTCTCGCCCTACGAGCAGTACTTC

d_call: TRBD2
clone_size: few
v_call: TRBV12-3/TRBV12-4
j_call: TRBJ2-7
cdr3_aa: CASSPIAGSYEQYF
cdr3_nt: TGTGCCAGCAGCCCCATAGCGGGTAGCTACGAGCAGTACTTC

d_call: .
clone_size: many
v_call: TRBV29-1
j_call: TRBJ2-7
cdr3_aa: CSVTGTSYEQYF
cdr3_nt: TGCAGCGTGACAGGAACCTCCTACGAGCAGTACTTC

d_call: TRBD1
clone_size: .
v_call: TRBV29-1
j_call: TRBJ2-3
cdr3_aa: CSVDASGQTNTQYF
cdr3_nt: TGCAGCGTTGATGCTTCGGGACAGACAAATACGCAGTATTTT

d_call: TRBD2
clone_size: .
v_call: TRBV6-1
j_call: TRBJ2-7
cdr3_aa: CASSEDLAGMYEQYF
cdr3_nt: TGTGCCAGCAGTGAGGACCTAGCGGGGATGTACGAGCAGTACTTC

d_call: .
clone_size: .
v_call: TRBV24-1
j_call: TRBJ2-1
cdr3_aa: CATSDGGGQINEQFF
cdr3_nt: TGTGCCACCAGTGATGGTGGGGGCCAAATCAATGAGCAGTTCTTC

d_call: .
clone_size: .
v_call: TRBV29-1
j_call: TRBJ2-7
cdr3_aa: CSVEIGASYEQYF
cdr3_nt: TGCAGCGTTGAGATCGGGGCTAGCTACGAGCAGTACTTC